This T cell receptor beta chain was recorded in a study of blood T cell repertoires in COVID-19. Profiled with immunoSEQ multiplex PCR; TCRdb holds only in-frame clones, not every one. The data show fewer than 350,000 clones, 70% to 90% seen once. The receptor was derived from a man aged 30 to 39 who had recovered from COVID-19. Sequencing was carried out using PBMCs or T cells enriched from blood (not recorded which).

The CDR3 loop is CAISSGQAGSYNSPLHF. CDR3 bases: TGTGCCATCTCGAGTGGGCAGGCTGGGTCCTATAATTCACCCCTCCACTTT. The chain carries TRBV10-3 and TRBJ1-6; D ambiguous. Germline-derived CDR1 and CDR2 are ENHRY and SYGVKD. CDR3 length: 17 amino acids. V gave up 8 bases and J gave up 1 base, with 18 bases separating them.